The 22 T cell receptor beta chains below all came from one sample that was sequenced in a study of long-term antiretroviral therapy in people with HIV. It was version v3.0 of the immunoSEQ assay that was run at survey level. This table comes from immunoSEQ multiplex PCR, and its TCRdb copy is limited to in-frame clones, with some not included. Of more than 20,000 clones listed, just under 85% are singletons. The material sequenced was unsorted PBMCs, taken 0.5 years after starting antiretroviral therapy. The receptors come from a man between 18 and 35 years old with HIV.

The CDR3 DNA reads TGCGCCAGCAGCCCGGGTGGGGTCGGAGATACGCAGTATTTT. Translating it yields CASSPGGVGDTQYF. The chain joins TRBV5-1 to TRBJ2-3; D is uncertain. Germline loops: CDR1 SGHRS, CDR2 YFSETQ. The germline V and J ends were trimmed by 4 bases and 5 bases, with 14 bases remaining between them. The CDR3 consists of 14 residues.

J is TRBJ1-5 and V is TRBV12-1; the tabulated D call, TRBD1, remains unverified against the DNA. TRBV12-1 counts as a pseudogene. CDR3 size: 14 residues. The CDR3 DNA follows: TGTGCCGTTCTACAGGGGGTCTTGCGTCAGCCCCAGCATTTT. Translating it yields CAVLQGVLRQPQHF.

Only one count was recorded for this clone. The chain has TRBV6-1 and TRBJ1-1; weak D call: TRBD1 (6 bases). V was trimmed by 5 bases and J by 4 bases, leaving 17 bases between them. CDR1 and CDR2 from the germline V gene are MNHNS and SASEGT. This CDR3 contains 15 residues. The CDR3 coding sequence is TGTGCCAGCAGTCGAGGGGAGGGGGGAGGCACTGAAGCTTTCTTT. This gives the protein CASSRGEGGGTEAFF.

This clone was seen only once. V gene TRBV6-1 combines with J gene TRBJ2-7; 9 bases agree with TRBD1. Germline-derived CDR1 and CDR2 are MNHNS and SASEGT. This CDR3 is built from 14 residues. V lost 7 bases, J lost 3 bases, and 7 bases stayed unmatched. CDR3 nucleotides: TGTGCCAGCACTGAGAAGGGACAGGGCTACGAGCAGTACTTC. Translated, it gives CASTEKGQGYEQYF.

The gene calls are TRBV28 and TRBJ1-5; D is undetermined. The CDR3 spans 13 residues. Trimming stripped 6 bases from V and 7 bases from J, with 13 bases between. CDR1 is MDHEN, CDR2 SYDVKM, per germline. DNA of the CDR3: TGTGCCAGCAGGGAGGGCTCCGGACAGCCCCAGCATTTT. It yields the protein CASREGSGQPQHF.

The chain carries TRBV4-2 and TRBJ2-7; TRBD2 agrees at 11 bases. This CDR3 region has 15 residues. The germline CDR1 and CDR2 sequences are LGHNA and YNFKEQ. Losses at the gene ends were 4 bases for V and 3 bases for J; bases not matched to a gene: 5. In nucleotides, the CDR3 is TGTGCCAGCAGCCGCGGGACTAGCGGCGGCTACGAGCAGTACTTC. Amino acid sequence: CASSRGTSGGYEQYF.

This chain joins TRBV6-5 and TRBJ2-7; TRBD1 matches 7 bases. The germline CDR1 and CDR2 sequences are MNHEY and SVGAGI. V was pared by 0 bases and J by 1 base, with 3 bases of the junction left unmatched. This CDR3 contains 15 residues. CDR3 nucleotides: TGTGCCAGCAGTTACTCACCGGGACAGTCCTACGAGCAGTACTTC. Translation: CASSYSPGQSYEQYF.

The chain carries TRBV18 and TRBJ2-1, with 10 bases lining up with TRBD2. Germline V gene data show CDR1 as KGHSH and CDR2 as LQKENI. J was trimmed by 8 bases and V by 0 bases; bases with no gene match: 4. The CDR3 spans 15 residues. CDR3 DNA: TGTGCCAGCTCACCACCGGGACTAGCGATGGATGAGCAGTTCTTC. This sequence encodes CASSPPGLAMDEQFF.

In DNA form, the CDR3 reads TGTGCCAGCAGCTCCCTCTACGAGCAGTACTTC. Translation: CASSSLYEQYF. The chain couples TRBV11-2 to TRBJ2-7; D remains unclear. This CDR3 has 11 residues. CDR1 is SGHAT and CDR2 is FQNNGV in the germline V gene. The germline V and J ends were trimmed by 4 bases and 3 bases, with 4 bases remaining between them.

This chain links TRBV28 with TRBJ1-2, with D unclear. The CDR3 has 14 residues. V was clipped by 7 bases and J by 4 bases, with 16 bases between them. From germline, CDR1 is MDHEN and CDR2 SYDVKM. CDR3 loop: CASTLEGSGYGYTF. DNA of the CDR3: TGTGCCAGCACCTTGGAGGGATCGGGCTATGGCTACACCTTC.

The chain carries TRBV7-9 and TRBJ2-7; D is perhaps TRBD2 (6 bases). The CDR3 loop spans 15 amino acids. Germline V CDR1 and CDR2: SEHNR, FQNEAQ (reference sequence). The germline V and J ends were trimmed by 3 bases and 1 base, with 13 bases remaining between them. CDR3 bases: TGTGCCAGCAGCTTTCGCGGGACTTCTTCCTACGAGCAGTACTTC. It translates to CASSFRGTSSYEQYF.

This clone was seen once. The chain employs TRBV7-2 and TRBJ2-3; 14 bases match TRBD2. Trimming at V came to 5 bases and at J to 4 bases, leaving 8 bases not matched to a gene. Germline V gene lookup returns CDR1 SGHTA and CDR2 FQGNSA. The CDR3 covers 17 residues. The CDR3 loop reads CASSQGLAGASADTQYF. The CDR3 region has the DNA TGTGCCAGCAGCCAGGGACTAGCGGGAGCTTCCGCAGATACGCAGTATTTT.

The gene calls are TRBV7-3 and TRBJ1-6; the D is unclear. V lost 0 bases and J lost 11, with 11 bases in between. CDR1 and CDR2 (germline): SGHTA, FQGTGA. This CDR3 region has 14 residues. CDR3 amino acids: CASSLTSARAPLHF. CDR3 bases: TGTGCCAGCAGCTTAACGTCGGCAAGAGCACCCCTCCACTTT.

The chain links TRBV5-6 to TRBJ1-1; TRBD1 matches 8 bases. The germline V gene encodes CDR1 SGHDT and CDR2 YYEEEE. The CDR3 has 15 amino acids. Trimming removed 5 bases from V and 1 base from J; junction bases left unmatched: 7. The CDR3 DNA reads as TGTGCCAGCAGAAGATCGACAGGGGCGAACACTGAAGCTTTCTTT. Its protein is CASRRSTGANTEAFF.

This sequence joins TRBV4-3 and TRBJ1-5; D call uncertain. The CDR3 length is 16 residues. Trimming pared 0 bases from V and 1 base from J, leaving 10 bases between. The germline V gene has CDR1 LGHNA and CDR2 YSLEER. Here the CDR3 DNA reads TGCGCCAGCAGCCAAGATTATGGCAGGAGCAATCAGCCCCAGCATTTT. As protein: CASSQDYGRSNQPQHF.

The chain is built from TRBV4-2 and TRBJ2-7, with TRBD2 as a possible D gene (7 bases). With 0 bases removed from V and 0 bases from J, the gap between germline ends came to 9 bases. There are 15 residues in the CDR3. CDR1 is LGHNA, CDR2 YNFKEQ, per germline. DNA of the CDR3: TGTGCCAGCAGCCAAGAGCGGGGGCCCTCCTACGAGCAGTACTTC. Translated: CASSQERGPSYEQYF.

This chain connects TRBV7-8 to TRBJ1-1; D unclear. This CDR3 contains 13 residues. Germline assignment: CDR1 SGHVS and CDR2 FQNEAQ. Trimming cost V 4 bases and J 6 bases, with 12 bases left between them. In DNA, the CDR3 is TGTGCCAGCAGCTACGGGCCCACTTCTGAAGCTTTCTTT. Residues: CASSYGPTSEAFF.

The V and J genes are TRBV6-5 and TRBJ1-1; D gene unclear. Germline loops: CDR1 MNHEY, CDR2 SVGAGI. The V end lost 0 bases, the J end lost 1 base, and 6 bases lay between the germline ends. There are 14 residues in the CDR3. The CDR3 DNA sequence: TGTGCCAGCAGTTACTCGCTGGCGAACACTGAAGCTTTCTTT. This gives the protein CASSYSLANTEAFF.

This chain uses TRBV11-2 with TRBJ2-7; D is possibly TRBD2 (7 bases). Germline V gene data show CDR1 as SGHAT and CDR2 as FQNNGV. Trimming left V 1 base short and J 2 bases short, with 9 bases between. This CDR3 spans 14 amino acids. Here the CDR3 reads CASSLGGGPYEQYF. The CDR3 DNA is TGTGCCAGCAGCTTAGGGGGGGGCCCCTACGAGCAGTACTTC.

The chain links TRBV27 to TRBJ2-3; 8 bases are shared with TRBD2. The CDR3 runs 16 residues. Germline V gives CDR1 MNHEY, CDR2 SMNVEV (reference sequence). The trim removed 5 bases at V and 0 bases at J, leaving 7 bases unmatched. CDR3 nucleotides: TGTGCCAGCAGTCCAACCGAGCGGGAGAGCACAGATACGCAGTATTTT. Encoded protein: CASSPTERESTDTQYF.

This chain connects TRBV6-5 to TRBJ2-3; D may be TRBD1 (6 bases). CDR3 length equals 13 residues. Germline V gives CDR1 MNHEY, CDR2 SVGAGI. V was pared by 4 bases and J by 10 bases, with 15 bases between. The CDR3 is CASSSLDRPPQYF. The DNA of the CDR3 is TGTGCCAGCAGTTCACTGGACAGACCCCCGCAGTATTTT.

V is TRBV6-5 and J is TRBJ1-4; D is possibly TRBD1 (6 bases). The V gene's germline CDR1 is MNHEY and CDR2 SVGAGI. There are 15 residues in the CDR3. Trimming cost V 6 bases and J 4 bases, with 15 bases left between them. As DNA, the CDR3 is TGTGCCAGCAGCGAGTGGGGCAGGGGTAATGAAAAACTGTTTTTT. Protein: CASSEWGRGNEKLFF.